Here is one T cell receptor beta chain with its context. Its target is unknown. From germline, CDR1 is WSHSY and CDR2 SAAADI. The germline V and J ends were trimmed by 6 bases and 0 bases, with 6 bases remaining between them. CDR3 length: 12 residues. Sequencing was performed with immunoSEQ multiplex PCR; in TCRdb, only in-frame clones are kept and a portion is missing. The sample records roughly 46,000 clones, approximately 78% being singletons. The data originate from a study of STAT3 mutations in large granular lymphocyte leukemia. Points from the study as a whole: All newly emerging clones after therapy were STAT3 wild type. In T-cell large granular lymphocyte leukemia, about half of patients showed multiple immunodominant subclonotypes. Differing intervals and regimens complicate linking therapy response to clone burden.

This receptor was taken from a human donor with T large granular lymphocyte leukemia. Some clones in this sample may be carry-over from other donors' samples. Sequenced: PBMCs. The chain employs TRBV10-2 and TRBJ2-7; no firm D call. The CDR3 sequence is CASSPASYEQYV. DNA of the CDR3: TGCGCCAGCAGCCCAGCCTCCTACGAGCAGTACGTC.